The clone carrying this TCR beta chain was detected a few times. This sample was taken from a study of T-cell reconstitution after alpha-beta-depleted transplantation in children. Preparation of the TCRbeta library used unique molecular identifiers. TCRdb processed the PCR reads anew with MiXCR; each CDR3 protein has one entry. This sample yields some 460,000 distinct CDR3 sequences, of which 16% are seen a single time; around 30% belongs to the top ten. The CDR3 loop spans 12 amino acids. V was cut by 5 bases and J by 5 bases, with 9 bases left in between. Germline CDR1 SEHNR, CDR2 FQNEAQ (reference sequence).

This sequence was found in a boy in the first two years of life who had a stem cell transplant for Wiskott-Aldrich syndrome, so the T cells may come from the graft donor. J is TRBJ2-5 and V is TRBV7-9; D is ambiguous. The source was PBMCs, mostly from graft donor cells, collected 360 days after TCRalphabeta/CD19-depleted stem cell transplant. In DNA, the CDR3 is TGTGCCAGCAGCCCCTTGAAGGAGACCCAGTACTTC. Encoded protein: CASSPLKETQYF.